The entry below describes one TCR beta chain. Its antigen specificity is not known. No clone much larger than this one lies a single base away; base qualities are absent. The record originates from a study of T cell repertoires in cytomegalovirus infection (dated by TCRdb to about 2019). As for the study more broadly: Recently identified HLA-C-restricted CMV epitopes, whose presentation resists viral immunomodulation, were targeted by peptide stimulations together with well-studied HLA-B-restricted epitopes. Because public TCR beta signatures pointed to carriage of CMV infection together with the matching HLA type, the HLA type of each donor mattered for the analysis.

Interpreted using the paper, the treatment or condition label stands for: in vitro stimulation with specific CMV peptide epitopes to enrich CMV-specific T cells. The paper as a whole reports these results and caveats: In both this cohort and an independent approximately 400-donor cohort, the cumulative frequency of public TCR beta family members distinguished carriers of CMV infection plus the relevant HLA type. The ex vivo response was dominated by HLA-C-restricted CMV-specific TCR beta clonotypes, and the single most frequent clonotype in two of eight donors was supplied by these HLA-C-restricted clonotypes.

The CDR3 sequence holds 13 residues, the cysteine and phenylalanine included. The DNA shown is the 39-base CDR3, in frame from base 1. CDR1 and CDR2 (SEHNR, FQNEAQ) derive from the germline V gene (reference sequence). Relative to germline, V is 2 bases shorter and J is 6 bases shorter, with 11 bases between their ends. TCRdb lists the instrument as Illumina HiSeq 1500. TCRdb cleaned the public reads at Q25 with fastp, built clones with MiXCR and kept in-frame beta chains. Here each entry gathers all rows of one CDR3 protein and keeps the most common genes and DNA. The sample table shows 95,000 to 150,000 distinct CDR3 sequences, and roughly 32% are seen once. The ten largest clones add up to 58% of the sample.

The source was CD8+ T cells from cultured PBMCs, collected from culture after CMV antigen stimulation. The sequence links TRBV7-9 to TRBJ2-7; the D gene assignment is ambiguous. This TCR came from a human donor in good health (CMV status not recorded). Some clones in this sample may be carry-over from other donors' samples. DNA sequence: TGTGCCAGCAGCTTACCGGCAACCTCCGAGCAGTACTTC. It is translated as CASSLPATSEQYF.